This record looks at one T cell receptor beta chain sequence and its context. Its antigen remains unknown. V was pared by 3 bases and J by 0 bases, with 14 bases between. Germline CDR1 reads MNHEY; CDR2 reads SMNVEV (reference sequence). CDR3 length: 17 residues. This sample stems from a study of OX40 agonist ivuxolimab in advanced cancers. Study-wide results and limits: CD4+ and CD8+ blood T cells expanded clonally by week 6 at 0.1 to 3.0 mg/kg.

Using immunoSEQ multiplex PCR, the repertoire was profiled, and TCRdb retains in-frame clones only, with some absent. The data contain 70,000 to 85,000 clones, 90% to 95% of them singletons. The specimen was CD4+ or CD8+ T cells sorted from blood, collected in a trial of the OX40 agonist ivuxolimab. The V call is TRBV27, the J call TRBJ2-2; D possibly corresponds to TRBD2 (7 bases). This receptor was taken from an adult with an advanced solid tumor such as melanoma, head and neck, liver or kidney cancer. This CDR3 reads CASSFGQGRANTGELFF. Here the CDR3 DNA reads TGTGCCAGCAGTTTTGGGCAGGGGAGGGCGAACACCGGGGAGCTGTTTTTT.